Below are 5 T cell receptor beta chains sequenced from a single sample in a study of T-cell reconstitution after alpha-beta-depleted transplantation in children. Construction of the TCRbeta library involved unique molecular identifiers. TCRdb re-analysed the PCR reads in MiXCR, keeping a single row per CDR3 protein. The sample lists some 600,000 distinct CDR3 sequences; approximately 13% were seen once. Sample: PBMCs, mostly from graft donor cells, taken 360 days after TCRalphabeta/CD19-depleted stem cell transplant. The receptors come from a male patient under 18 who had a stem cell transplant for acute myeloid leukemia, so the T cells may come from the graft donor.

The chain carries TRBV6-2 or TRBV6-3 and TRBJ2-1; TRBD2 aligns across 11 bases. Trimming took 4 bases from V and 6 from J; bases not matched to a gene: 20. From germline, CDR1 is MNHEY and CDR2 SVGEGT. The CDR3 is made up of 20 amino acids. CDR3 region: CASSWGILAGDLSSGNEQFF. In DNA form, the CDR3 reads TGTGCCAGCAGTTGGGGAATACTAGCGGGAGACCTCTCATCGGGCAATGAGCAGTTCTTC.

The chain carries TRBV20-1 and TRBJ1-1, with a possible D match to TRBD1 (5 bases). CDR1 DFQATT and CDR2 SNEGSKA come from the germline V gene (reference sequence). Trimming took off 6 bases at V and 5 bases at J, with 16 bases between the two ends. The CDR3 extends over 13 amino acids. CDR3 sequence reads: CSAMDKGWTEAFF. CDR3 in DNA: TGCAGTGCCATGGACAAGGGTTGGACTGAAGCTTTCTTT.

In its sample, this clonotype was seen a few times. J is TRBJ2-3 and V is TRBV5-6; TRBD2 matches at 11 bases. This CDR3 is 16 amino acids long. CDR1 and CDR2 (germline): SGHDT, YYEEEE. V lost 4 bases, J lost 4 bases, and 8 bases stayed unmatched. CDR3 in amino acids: CASSLSGRALADTQYF. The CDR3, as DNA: TGTGCCAGCAGCCTTAGCGGGAGGGCCTTGGCAGATACGCAGTATTTT.

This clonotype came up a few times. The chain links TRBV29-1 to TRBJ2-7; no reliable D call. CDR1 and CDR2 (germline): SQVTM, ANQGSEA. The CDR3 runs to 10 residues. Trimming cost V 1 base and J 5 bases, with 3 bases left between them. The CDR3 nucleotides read TGCAGCGTTGAAGGGGACGAGCAGTACTTC. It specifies CSVEGDEQYF.

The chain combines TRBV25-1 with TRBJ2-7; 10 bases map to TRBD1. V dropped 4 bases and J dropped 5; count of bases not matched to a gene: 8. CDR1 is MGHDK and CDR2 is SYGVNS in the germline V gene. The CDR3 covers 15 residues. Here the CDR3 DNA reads TGTGCCAGCAGTGCCCTGGGACAGGGGAACGACGAGCAGTACTTC. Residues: CASSALGQGNDEQYF.